Below are 27 T cell receptor beta chains sequenced from a single sample in a study of tumor-infiltrating lymphocytes in glioblastoma multiforme. Three nested ARM-PCR rounds with V-beta and C-beta primers built TCRB libraries. TCRdb used MiXCR to reprocess the multiplex PCR reads, holding one entry per CDR3 protein. The data show about 8,400 distinct CDR3 sequences, 65% to 80% seen once. Sequencing was performed on brain tumor tissue. The receptors derive from a male donor with glioblastoma.

This clonotype is categorized as large. The chain couples TRBV6-5 to TRBJ2-1, with D unresolved. V was clipped by 2 bases and J by 9 bases, with 14 bases between them. The V gene's germline CDR1 is MNHEY and CDR2 SVGAGI. CDR3 size: 14 residues. The CDR3 loop reads CASSYGPGFGEQFF. The CDR3 coding sequence is TGTGCCAGCAGTTACGGGCCGGGCTTCGGTGAGCAGTTCTTC.

About this clonotype itself: One junction end disagrees with the germline gene, perhaps due to a read error. The gene calls are TRBV20-1 and TRBJ2-5, with a tentative D call TRBD2 (6 bases). CDR3 length: 15 residues. Germline lookup yields CDR1 DFQATT and CDR2 SNEGSKA (reference sequence). The CDR3 DNA reads TGCAGAGCTAGCTTTGGAGGGAATATCAGTGGGACCCAGTACTTC. Amino acids: CRASFGGNISGTQYF.

The J gene is TRBJ1-2, the V gene TRBV11-2; weak D call: TRBD1 (6 bases). V lost 5 bases and J lost 5, with 18 bases in between. The length of the CDR3 is 15 residues. Germline values: CDR1 SGHAT, CDR2 FQNNGV. CDR3 coding DNA: TGTGCCAGCAGCCTCTCGTCGGGGGCGGGTTATGGCTACACCTTC. Translation gives CASSLSSGAGYGYTF.

This clonotype was counted once. As the CDR3 is not closed by the conserved phenylalanine or tryptophan, this likely results from a read error. The V and J genes are TRBV12-3 or TRBV12-4 and TRBJ2-3, with D perhaps TRBD1 or TRBD2 (6 bases each). The CDR3 is made up of 13 amino acids. Trimming pared 8 bases from V and 9 bases from J, leaving 18 bases between. CDR3: CASLFGGRDTQYL. CDR3 bases: TGTGCCAGCCTATTCGGGGGCCGGGACACGCAGTATTTG.

This clonotype showed up just a few times. This chain links TRBV20-1 with TRBJ2-1, with 13 bases lining up with TRBD2. The junction had 5 bases not matched to a gene; V was cut back by 4 bases and J by 2 bases. The CDR3 contains 16 residues. Germline V lookup: CDR1 DFQATT, CDR2 SNEGSKA (reference sequence). CDR3: CSAKPTSGRAYNEQFF. CDR3 nucleotide sequence: TGCAGTGCTAAACCAACTAGCGGGAGGGCCTACAATGAGCAGTTCTTC.

As to this clonotype: An end of the junction does not agree with germline; a read error may underlie this. The rearrangement links TRBV5-1 to TRBJ1-1; D might be TRBD1 (5 bases). The CDR3 spans 14 residues. Looked up from germline, CDR1 is SGHRS and CDR2 is YFSETQ. Here the CDR3 DNA reads TGTGCCAGCAGATTGGAGGGGAGTAGCACTGAAGCTTTCTTT. Translated, it gives CASRLEGSSTEAFF.

The CDR3 DNA reads as TGTGCCAGCAGTTTCCCCCCCCCTGGTAACGAGCAGTACTTC. It specifies CASSFPPPGNEQYF. The rearrangement joins TRBV12-3 or TRBV12-4 to TRBJ2-7; D remains unclear. The V end lost 3 bases, the J end lost 5 bases, and 14 bases lay between the germline ends. The CDR3 runs 14 residues.

A note on this clonotype: The junction departs from the called germline gene at one end, perhaps through a read error. The rearrangement links TRBV11-2 to TRBJ2-5, with no clear D. Germline V CDR1 and CDR2: SGHAT, FQNNGV. The CDR3 has 16 residues. CDR3 loop: CASSLGTAVQQETHYF. CDR3 in DNA: TGTGCCAGCAGCTTAGGTACGGCAGTCCAACAAGAGACCCATTACTTC.

This rearrangement joins TRBV11-2 to TRBJ2-2, with 7 bases fitting TRBD2. Trimming took 7 bases from V and 17 from J; bases not matched to a gene: 37. The CDR3 is 20 amino acids. CDR1 and CDR2 from the germline V gene are SGHAT and FQNNGV. CDR3 amino acids: CASTPSFGQGLAVNTGESFF. The CDR3 DNA sequence: TGTGCCAGCACCCCCTCATTCGGCCAAGGGCTAGCGGTAAACACCGGGGAGTCATTTTTT.

The chain employs TRBV15 and TRBJ1-5; D is uncertain. Trimming removed 1 base at V and 4 bases at J, with 11 bases between. CDR1 is LNHNV and CDR2 is YYDKDF in the germline V gene (reference sequence). The CDR3 totals 15 residues. CDR3 nucleotide sequence: TGTGCCACCAGCAGAGGTCTAAACGGGAATCAGCCCCAGCATTTT. Amino acids: CATSRGLNGNQPQHF.

At least ten counts were recorded for this clonotype. The rearrangement uses TRBV5-1 and TRBJ2-1; 8 positions agree with TRBD2. Germline V lookup: CDR1 SGHRS, CDR2 YFSETQ. The ends lost 0 bases at V and 5 bases at J; junction bases unmatched: 4. The CDR3 has 15 residues. CDR3 protein: CASSLATGGDNEQFF. The CDR3 coding sequence is TGCGCCAGCAGCTTGGCGACGGGAGGGGACAATGAGCAGTTCTTC.

With respect to this clonotype: At one boundary the junction diverges from the germline segment, which might be a read error. This rearrangement joins TRBV6-1 to TRBJ2-1, with D hard to call. Germline CDR1 MNHNS, CDR2 SASEGT. The CDR3 has 12 residues. The CDR3 DNA reads TGTGCCGGCAGTGAAGGAAGTAATGAGCAGTTCTTC. Amino acids: CAGSEGSNEQFF.

The sample holds a few counts of this clonotype. Here the CDR3 omits its conserved ending phenylalanine or tryptophan, so a read error is the likely source. The genes are TRBV20-1 and TRBJ2-7; TRBD2 matches 8 bases. J gave up 0 bases and V 4 bases, and 14 bases lay outside the gene matches. CDR1 DFQATT and CDR2 SNEGSKA come from the germline V gene (reference sequence). The CDR3 is made up of 17 amino acids. CDR3 sequence (DNA): TGCAGTGCTATAGATTCCCTCGGGGGGGGTAACTCCTACGAGCAGTACCTC. The encoded protein is CSAIDSLGGGNSYEQYL.

This chain connects TRBV20-1 to TRBJ1-4; 9 bases align to TRBD1. The CDR3 consists of 13 residues. Germline values: CDR1 DFQATT, CDR2 SNEGSKA (reference sequence). The junction had 14 bases not matched to a gene; V was cut back by 4 bases and J by 17 bases. DNA of the CDR3: TGCAGTGCTATGCGACAGGGGGATGAGAAACCATTTTTT. Translated: CSAMRQGDEKPFF.

The chain has TRBV12-3 or TRBV12-4 and TRBJ2-3, with no clear D. V gave up 7 bases and J gave up 8 bases, with 13 bases separating them. The CDR3 contains 12 residues. The CDR3: CASTLSLGTQYF. The DNA for the CDR3 is TGTGCCAGCACCCTAAGTTTGGGTACGCAGTATTTT.

Concerning this clonotype: Just one base apart from a much larger clone, this may be a read error. J is TRBJ2-1 and V is TRBV29-1, with 9 bases that match TRBD2. CDR3 length: 14 amino acids. Germline V gene sequence: CDR1 SQVTM, CDR2 ANQGSEA. CDR3 DNA: TGCAGCGTTGATGGGGCTAGCGGGACGAATGTGCAGTTCTTC. Amino acid sequence: CSVDGASGTNVQFF.

With regard to this clonotype: The missing conserved phenylalanine or tryptophan at the end of this CDR3 makes a read error likely. The CDR3 spells CASSHVAQGYGYTL. The CDR3 region has the DNA TGTGCCAGCAGCCACGTAGCCCAGGGCTATGGCTACACCCTC. V and J are TRBV5-6 and TRBJ1-2; D may be TRBD1 (5 bases). Germline V gene data show CDR1 as SGHDT and CDR2 as YYEEEE. This CDR3 is 14 amino acids long. V lost 4 bases and J 4 bases, leaving 14 bases between the germline ends.

This clonotype was picked up many times. The rearrangement uses TRBV24-1 and TRBJ2-2; D might be TRBD1 (6 bases). With 4 bases removed from V and 0 bases from J, the gap between germline ends came to 8 bases. The germline V gene encodes CDR1 KGHDR and CDR2 SFDVKD. The CDR3 extends over 15 amino acids. The CDR3 protein is CATSDDRPNTGELFF. The CDR3 region has the DNA TGTGCCACCAGTGACGACAGGCCGAACACCGGGGAGCTGTTTTTT.

For this clonotype: One end of the junction does not line up with germline, which may come from a read error. The chain recombines TRBV11-3 with TRBJ2-1; D possibly corresponds to TRBD2 (6 bases). Germline V gene data show CDR1 as SGHNT and CDR2 as YENEEA. The CDR3 length is 13 residues. The chain's CDR3 is CVSSFGGPNGEFF. The CDR3 coding sequence is TGTGTCAGCAGCTTCGGAGGGCCCAATGGGGAGTTCTTC.

The J gene is TRBJ2-2, the V gene TRBV11-2, with D uncertain. The CDR3 extends over 16 amino acids. Trimming left V 4 bases short and J 6 bases short, with 18 bases between. From germline, CDR1 is SGHAT and CDR2 FQNNGV. In DNA form, the CDR3 reads TGTGCCAGCAGCTCCCGACTTGATACGGCCGCCGGGGAGCTGTTTTTT. Protein: CASSSRLDTAAGELFF.

V usage is TRBV29-1 and J usage is TRBJ2-1, with D perhaps TRBD1 or TRBD2 (5 bases each). V lost 8 bases and J 7 bases, leaving 21 bases between the germline ends. This CDR3 is built from 14 residues. Germline CDR1 and CDR2: SQVTM and ANQGSEA. CDR3 loop: CSTRDVSPYNEQFF. The CDR3 DNA reads as TGCAGCACTCGGGACGTGAGCCCATATAATGAGCAGTTCTTC.

The chain links TRBV6-2 or TRBV6-3 to TRBJ1-1; D gene ambiguous. In germline, CDR1 is MNHEY, CDR2 SVGEGT. The CDR3 length is 13 residues. V was pared by 6 bases and J by 5 bases, with 13 bases between. CDR3 sequence: CASSPTSRTEAFF. For the CDR3, the DNA is TGTGCCAGCAGCCCGACAAGTAGGACTGAAGCTTTCTTT.

The table lists this clonotype with a few counts. The rearrangement uses TRBV11-3 and TRBJ2-1; TRBD2 is a possible D gene (6 bases). Germline assignment: CDR1 SGHNT and CDR2 YENEEA. The CDR3 length is 11 residues. V was shortened by 8 bases and J by 12 bases, with 14 bases between the two germline ends. The CDR3 DNA follows: TGTGCCAGCGGGATGGCGGGAACGCAGTTCTTC. This encodes CASGMAGTQFF.

V and J are TRBV6-5 and TRBJ1-2, with 11 bases aligning to TRBD1. Germline trimming cut 5 bases from V and 8 bases from J; bases unmatched to any gene: 10. The germline V gene has CDR1 MNHEY and CDR2 SVGAGI. This CDR3 comprises 15 residues. The CDR3 bases are TGTGCCAGCAGTCTCACGCCGGGACAGGGGGGAGGCTACACCTTC. It yields the protein CASSLTPGQGGGYTF.

This sequence joins TRBV11-2 and TRBJ2-1; weak D call: TRBD2 (5 bases). Between the trimmed V and J ends, which lost 5 bases and 9 bases, there was a span of 17 bases. Germline CDR1 is SGHAT and CDR2 is FQNNGV. This CDR3 is 14 amino acids long. The CDR3 sequence is CASSPLVGEAEQFF. The CDR3 DNA reads TGTGCCAGCAGCCCCCTTGTGGGAGAGGCTGAGCAGTTCTTC.

The table lists this clonotype with a few counts. No conserved phenylalanine or tryptophan is present at the end of the CDR3, so a read error is the likely explanation. The chain employs TRBV10-3 and TRBJ2-7, with D perhaps TRBD1 or TRBD2 (5 bases each). Germline V gene data show CDR1 as ENHRY and CDR2 as SYGVKD. This CDR3 spans 14 amino acids. CDR3 nucleotide sequence: TGTGCCATCGGTGAGAGGGTTGGGGGTTACGAGCAGTACTCC. Encoded protein: CAIGERVGGYEQYS.

V usage is TRBV12-3 or TRBV12-4 and J usage is TRBJ1-1; 8 bases fit TRBD1. J lost 11 bases, V lost 5 bases, and 10 bases had no gene match. This CDR3 has 13 amino acids. The CDR3 DNA sequence: TGTGCCAGCAGTCTTAGTACAGGGGGATGGGCTTTCTTT. This translates into CASSLSTGGWAFF.